This TCR beta chain is from a study of control samples from healthy donors and cancer patients. This CDR3 comprises 14 residues. Trimming removed 3 bases from V and 8 bases from J, with 13 bases in between. Germline V gives CDR1 SNHLY, CDR2 FYNNEI. Generated by immunoSEQ multiplex PCR, the TCRdb table keeps only in-frame clones and is missing some. The profile covers some 120,000 clones, with around nine tenths appearing a single time and 2% to 2.5% taken by the ten largest. The V and J genes are TRBV2 and TRBJ1-4; D uncertain. Sequencing used blood. The TCR was taken from a man aged 18 to 35 in good health. Written as DNA, the CDR3 is TGTGCCAGCAGTGATGGCCGGGTTAGCGAAAAACTGTTTTTT. Translated: CASSDGRVSEKLFF.